The 17 T cell receptor beta chains in this list originate from one sample, sequenced in a study of beta chain features in type 1 diabetes. No antigen has been identified for these receptors. Expressed TCRB transcripts were sequenced because the isolated RNA had all been reverse transcribed beforehand. The table came from immunoSEQ multiplex PCR; TCRdb's copy has only in-frame clones and leaves some out. The data hold roughly 340,000 clones, with about 14% observed a single time. Study-level results: Shorter TCRB CDR3s, moderately but significantly so, marked every one of the four CD4+ subsets in Type 1 diabetes patients.

The source material was naive CD4+ T cells from blood. All receptors come from a woman aged 18 to 35 with type 1 diabetes.

The table lists this clone with a few counts. This chain uses TRBV29-1 with TRBJ1-1; the match to TRBD1 covers 8 bases. Germline assignment: CDR1 SQVTM and CDR2 ANQGSEA. The length of the CDR3 is 12 residues. The J segment lost 6 bases and the V segment lost 6 bases, leaving 6 bases of the junction unmatched. The DNA of the CDR3 is TGCAGCGTCACAGGGGGGAAGGCTGAAGCTTTCTTT. This translates into CSVTGGKAEAFF.

Many counts were recorded for this clone. V usage is TRBV29-1 and J usage is TRBJ2-5, with 8 bases aligning to TRBD1. Germline CDR1 is SQVTM and CDR2 is ANQGSEA. The ends lost 3 bases at V and 5 bases at J; junction bases unmatched: 5. This CDR3 has 13 amino acids. CDR3 bases: TGCAGCGTTGATAGGACAGGGCGGGAGACCCAGTACTTC. Protein: CSVDRTGRETQYF. Looking up the rest from reference TRBV29-1 and TRBJ2-5 gives the full variable domain: SAVISQKPSRDICQRGTSLTIQCQVDSQVTMMFWYRQQPGQSLTLIATANQGSEATYESGFVIDKFPISRPNLTFSTLTVSNMSPEDSSIYLCSVDRTGRETQYFGPGTRLLVL.

This clone showed up just a few times. This chain links TRBV2 with TRBJ1-2; unclear D gene. Germline values: CDR1 SNHLY, CDR2 FYNNEI. V lost 4 bases, J lost 4 bases, and 10 bases lay in between. The CDR3 covers 13 residues. CDR3 in DNA: TGTGCCAGCAGTGTTGAGGTGTTCTATGGCTACACCTTC. Translated: CASSVEVFYGYTF.

V gene TRBV2 combines with J gene TRBJ1-4; D remains unclear. Trimming took off 8 bases at V and 2 bases at J, with 15 bases between the two ends. Germline V lookup: CDR1 SNHLY, CDR2 FYNNEI. CDR3 length: 15 residues. The CDR3 spells CASGYNLRTNEKLFF. The DNA for the CDR3 is TGTGCCAGCGGGTACAACCTGCGGACTAATGAAAAACTGTTTTTT.

This clone was counted between two and nine times. This chain joins TRBV5-1 and TRBJ2-5; a possible D gene is TRBD1 (5 bases). The germline V gene has CDR1 SGHRS and CDR2 YFSETQ. The CDR3 is 13 amino acids. Trimming cost V 6 bases and J 2 bases, with 11 bases left between them. The CDR3 DNA reads TGCGCCAGCACCCCAGGGCTACAAGAGACCCAGTACTTC. Its translation is CASTPGLQETQYF.

The rearrangement joins TRBV4-2 to TRBJ2-7; TRBD2 matches 8 bases. This CDR3 is built from 17 residues. The germline CDR1 and CDR2 sequences are LGHNA and YNFKEQ. V trimming: 0 bases; J trimming: 4 bases; junction bases outside the gene matches: 11. The CDR3 region is CASSQDDSPGLGYEQYF. The CDR3 nucleotides read TGTGCCAGCAGCCAAGACGATTCGCCGGGACTAGGGTACGAGCAGTACTTC.

This clone was counted only a few times. The genes are TRBV5-4 and TRBJ1-1; 9 bases match TRBD1. Trimming cost V 5 bases and J 4 bases; bases outside gene matches: 9. Germline V gives CDR1 SGHNT, CDR2 YYREEE (reference sequence). The CDR3 consists of 15 residues. Written as DNA, the CDR3 is TGTGCCAGCAGACGCCAGGGACAGGGAATCACTGAAGCTTTCTTT. It is translated as CASRRQGQGITEAFF.

This clone was detected only a few times. The V and J genes are TRBV5-1 and TRBJ2-3; no clear D gene. CDR1 is SGHRS, CDR2 YFSETQ, per germline. The CDR3 loop spans 12 amino acids. The V end lost 7 bases, the J end lost 0 bases, and 6 bases lay between the germline ends. CDR3 DNA sequence: TGCGCCAGCCGTCGGAGCACAGATACGCAGTATTTT. Residues: CASRRSTDTQYF.

This chain uses TRBV2 with TRBJ2-3; weak D call: TRBD2 (5 bases). The CDR3 has 12 residues. Germline-derived CDR1 and CDR2 are SNHLY and FYNNEI. V was shortened by 6 bases and J by 6 bases, with 10 bases between the two germline ends. The CDR3 loop is CASRRVDDTQYF. CDR3 nucleotide sequence: TGTGCCAGCAGGAGGGTGGATGATACGCAGTATTTT.

This chain connects TRBV6-6 to TRBJ2-1; D is perhaps TRBD1 (6 bases). Germline lookup yields CDR1 MNHNY and CDR2 SVGAGI (reference sequence). Trimming removed 4 bases at V and 9 bases at J, with 22 bases between. This CDR3 region has 16 residues. CDR3 loop: CASSSVGQGGRVEQFF. The CDR3 nucleotides are TGTGCCAGCAGTTCTGTGGGACAAGGCGGGCGGGTTGAGCAGTTCTTC.

The chain uses TRBV5-6 and TRBJ2-2, with TRBD1 identical over 7 bases. Looked up from germline, CDR1 is SGHDT and CDR2 is YYEEEE. V lost 4 bases and J lost 4; bases outside the gene matches: 13. This CDR3 spans 17 amino acids. The chain's CDR3 is CASSQITGATGTGELFF. The CDR3 nucleotides read TGTGCCAGCAGCCAGATTACAGGGGCGACGGGCACCGGGGAGCTGTTTTTT. Based on the CDR3 plus reference TRBV5-6 and TRBJ2-2, the full variable domain is DAGVTQSPTHLIKTRGQQVTLRCSPKSGHDTVSWYQQALGQGPQFIFQYYEEEERQRGNFPDRFSGHQFPNYSSELNVNALLLGDSALYLCASSQITGATGTGELFFGEGSRLTVL.

The genes are TRBV9 and TRBJ1-1; unclear D gene. Trimming shortened V by 4 bases and J by 5 bases, and 15 bases separated the two germline ends. Germline-derived CDR1 and CDR2 are SGDLS and YYNGEE. The CDR3 is 14 residues long. The CDR3 loop is CASSRRTGRTEAFF. The DNA of the CDR3 is TGTGCCAGCAGCCGTCGGACGGGGAGGACTGAAGCTTTCTTT.

This clone was recorded a few times. The gene calls are TRBV30 and TRBJ2-1; the match to TRBD1 covers 8 bases. CDR1 is GTSNPN and CDR2 is SVGIG in the germline V gene (reference sequence). This CDR3 spans 12 amino acids. The V segment lost 4 bases and the J segment 9 bases; nucleotides outside the gene matches: 5. DNA of the CDR3: TGTGCCTGGATCCAGGGGGCCGGTGAGCAGTTCTTC. It translates to CAWIQGAGEQFF.

This clone was found a few times. J is TRBJ1-1 and V is TRBV7-6, with D possibly matching TRBD1 (5 bases). From germline, CDR1 is SGHVS and CDR2 FNYEAQ. The CDR3 consists of 15 residues. Trimming took off 2 bases at V and 5 bases at J, with 15 bases between the two ends. The DNA of the CDR3 is TGTGCCAGCAGCTTAACCACCGGGGGAAAGACTGAAGCTTTCTTT. Protein: CASSLTTGGKTEAFF.

J is TRBJ2-1 and V is TRBV28, with TRBD1 matching 8 bases. With V trimmed by 3 bases and J by 6 bases, 4 bases remained unmatched. The CDR3 extends over 14 amino acids. Germline V gives CDR1 MDHEN, CDR2 SYDVKM. CDR3 nucleotides: TGTGCCAGCAGTTTTCGCGGACAGGGCAATGAGCAGTTCTTC. Protein sequence: CASSFRGQGNEQFF.

This clone has more than one count but fewer than ten. The chain carries TRBV9 and TRBJ1-1; TRBD1 aligns across 8 bases. Germline CDR1 is SGDLS and CDR2 is YYNGEE. The trim removed 0 bases at V and 4 bases at J, leaving 8 bases unmatched. There are 16 residues in the CDR3. The DNA of the CDR3 is TGTGCCAGCAGCGTAGGTTCAGGGGGCGTCATCACTGAAGCTTTCTTT. Residues: CASSVGSGGVITEAFF. The full variable domain, with the rest looked up from reference TRBV9 and TRBJ1-1, is DSGVTQTPKHLITATGQRVTLRCSPRSGDLSVYWYQQSLDQGLQFLIQYYNGEERAKGNILERFSAQQFPDLHSELNLSSLELGDSALYFCASSVGSGGVITEAFFGQGTRLTVV.

This clone showed up just a few times. This chain uses TRBV30 with TRBJ1-1; a possible D gene is TRBD1 (5 bases). The length of the CDR3 is 14 residues. The germline V gene encodes CDR1 GTSNPN and CDR2 SVGIG (reference sequence). Trimming stripped 4 bases from V and 1 base from J, with 13 bases between. The DNA for the CDR3 is TGTGCCTGGACCACCGGAGGGGAGAACACTGAAGCTTTCTTT. Translating gives CAWTTGGENTEAFF. Full variable domain (outside the CDR3, taken from reference TRBV30 and TRBJ1-1): SQTIHQWPATLVQPVGSPLSLECTVEGTSNPNLYWYRQAAGRGLQLLFYSVGIGQISSEVPQNLSASRPQDRQFILSSKKLLLSDSGFYLCAWTTGGENTEAFFGQGTRLTVV.